This T cell receptor beta chain was retrieved from a study of early T cells in non-severe SARS-CoV-2 infection. Study context: Unsorted whole blood bulk RNA was sequenced, with unpaired chains. Study-level results: In VDJdb matching, anti-spike CD8 responses were favored while private and CD4 specificities went missing.

Individual cDNA molecules received unique molecular identifiers during library preparation. Via MiXCR, TCRdb re-called the 5' RACE reads, giving one row per CDR3 protein. Altogether around 77,000 distinct CDR3 sequences are present, about 5% being singletons, with the ten largest covering roughly 6.6%. A remark on this clonotype: Its target is unknown.

In germline, CDR1 is SEHNR, CDR2 FQNEAQ (reference sequence). V was clipped by 4 bases and J by 0 bases, with 4 bases between them. The CDR3 sequence is 14 residues long. Sample: whole blood, taken at baseline. The clonotype was recovered from an adult who was a healthcare worker with PCR-confirmed SARS-CoV-2 infection or an uninfected control (not recorded which). V and J are TRBV7-9 and TRBJ1-6; D is uncertain. The CDR3 protein is CASSSGSYNSPLHF. CDR3 in DNA: TGTGCCAGCAGCTCGGGCTCCTATAATTCACCCCTCCACTTT. The full variable domain, in which reference TRBV7-9 and TRBJ1-6 provide the parts outside the CDR3, is DTGVSQNPRHKITKRGQNVTFRCDPISEHNRLYWYRQTLGQGPEFLTYFQNEAQLEKSRLLSDRFSAERPKGSFSTLEIQRTEQGDSAMYLCASSSGSYNSPLHFGNGTRLTVT.